The 4 T cell receptor beta chains below were found in one sample sequenced in a study of control samples from healthy donors and cancer patients. Only in-frame clones appear in the TCRdb table, and some are missing; sequencing was by immunoSEQ multiplex PCR. The profile shows under 200,000 clones, 95% to 96% of them singletons. Sequencing was done on a sample of blood. The receptors originated from a woman aged 30 to 39 in good health.

In DNA, the CDR3 is TGTGCCAGCAGCTTCGGATCTACAGGCCCAAGTCCTAATTCACCCCTCCACTTT. This gives the protein CASSFGSTGPSPNSPLHF. This chain joins TRBV7-9 and TRBJ1-6, with D tentatively TRBD1 (5 bases). V lost 3 bases, J lost 6 bases, and 21 bases lay in between. CDR1 SEHNR and CDR2 FQNEAQ come from the germline V gene (reference sequence). CDR3 size: 18 residues. The whole variable domain, filled in from reference TRBV7-9 and TRBJ1-6, reads DTGVSQNPRHKITKRGQNVTFRCDPISEHNRLYWYRQTLGQGPEFLTYFQNEAQLEKSRLLSDRFSAERPKGSFSTLEIQRTEQGDSAMYLCASSFGSTGPSPNSPLHFGNGTRLTVT.

The chain couples TRBV10-1 to TRBJ2-7; perhaps TRBD1 as D (5 bases). The germline V gene has CDR1 WNHNN and CDR2 SYGVQD (reference sequence). Trimming took 5 bases from V and 0 from J, leaving 17 bases between them. This CDR3 comprises 16 residues. The CDR3 is CASSPIKGPSSYEQYF. The CDR3 DNA reads TGCGCCAGCAGTCCCATAAAGGGGCCGAGCTCCTACGAGCAGTACTTC.

The CDR3 loop is CASSLQLAGGPNEQFF. Written as DNA, the CDR3 is TGTGCCAGCAGCTTACAACTAGCGGGAGGGCCGAATGAGCAGTTCTTC. The V and J genes are TRBV11-3 and TRBJ2-1; 13 bases agree with TRBD2. V lost 2 bases to trimming and J lost 7 bases; unmatched junction nucleotides: 5. Germline V CDR1 and CDR2: SGHNT, YENEEA. This CDR3 has 16 residues.

The rearrangement uses TRBV5-6 and TRBJ2-7; D is undetermined. CDR1 and CDR2 (germline): SGHDT, YYEEEE. V lost 1 base and J 3 bases, leaving 14 bases between the germline ends. CDR3 size: 15 residues. The chain's CDR3 is CASSLKRMQNYEQYF. CDR3 in DNA: TGTGCCAGCAGCTTGAAGCGAATGCAAAACTACGAGCAGTACTTC.